These T cell receptor beta chains were read from a single sample in a study of T cells in Graves' hyperthyroidism and ophthalmopathy. Using its own MiXCR run on the multiplex PCR reads, TCRdb lists one record per CDR3 protein. Among around 500,000 distinct CDR3 sequences listed, 13% to 15% were seen once. The sample was blood. Source of these receptors: a middle-aged woman with Graves' hyperthyroidism. The conserved cysteine and the conserved F or W are not part of the CDR3 here. Fields, in order: J gene, V gene, D gene, CDR3 protein. The D gene is left open where the match is weak.

j_gene: TRBJ2-6
v_gene: TRBV19
d_gene: TRBD1
CDR3aa: ASTGTAFSGANVLT

j_gene: TRBJ1-6
v_gene: TRBV7-2
d_gene: .
CDR3aa: ASSLVALGGWSPLH

j_gene: TRBJ2-2
v_gene: TRBV5-1
d_gene: .
CDR3aa: ASRLTATNTGELF

j_gene: TRBJ2-5
v_gene: TRBV25-1
d_gene: .
CDR3aa: ASSRWGKTQY

j_gene: TRBJ2-1
v_gene: TRBV2
d_gene: TRBD2
CDR3aa: ASSALAGYNEQF

j_gene: TRBJ2-2
v_gene: TRBV28
d_gene: .
CDR3aa: ATSSYTGELF

j_gene: TRBJ2-1
v_gene: TRBV6-1
d_gene: .
CDR3aa: ASSEGLQKEQF

j_gene: TRBJ2-3
v_gene: TRBV7-2
d_gene: TRBD2
CDR3aa: ASSLKVTSGTSTDTQY

j_gene: TRBJ1-3
v_gene: TRBV4-1
d_gene: .
CDR3aa: ASSLEAGLSGNTIY

j_gene: TRBJ2-7
v_gene: TRBV2
d_gene: .
CDR3aa: ASSEPSYEQY

j_gene: TRBJ1-4
v_gene: TRBV3-1
d_gene: .
CDR3aa: ASSWTARNEKLF

j_gene: TRBJ2-5
v_gene: TRBV11-2
d_gene: TRBD1
CDR3aa: ASSPGQGISRETQY

j_gene: TRBJ2-7
v_gene: TRBV6-5
d_gene: .
CDR3aa: ASSYQGDPTYEQY

j_gene: TRBJ1-1
v_gene: TRBV15
d_gene: .
CDR3aa: ATSRDRGVGDTEAF

j_gene: TRBJ2-7
v_gene: TRBV3-1
d_gene: .
CDR3aa: ASSHPGLGVHEQY

j_gene: TRBJ2-1
v_gene: TRBV12-3/TRBV12-4
d_gene: .
CDR3aa: ASSLRGYNEQF

j_gene: TRBJ1-5
v_gene: TRBV12-3/TRBV12-4
d_gene: TRBD1
CDR3aa: ASRLGQGGNQPQH

j_gene: TRBJ2-3
v_gene: TRBV20-1
d_gene: TRBD2
CDR3aa: SAEVAGGFPTDTQY

j_gene: TRBJ2-1
v_gene: TRBV19
d_gene: TRBD1
CDR3aa: ASRTGQFSSYNEQF

j_gene: TRBJ2-2
v_gene: TRBV7-9
d_gene: .
CDR3aa: AIQRGGATGELF